This T cell receptor (beta chain) is drawn from a study of blood T cell repertoires in COVID-19. Generated by immunoSEQ multiplex PCR, the TCRdb table keeps only in-frame clones and is missing some. The data show about 250,000 clones, just over 85% seen once. The germline V gene has CDR1 MNHEY and CDR2 SMNVEV (reference sequence). The V end lost 2 bases, the J end lost 3 bases, and 14 bases lay between the germline ends. The CDR3 consists of 16 residues. Sample: PBMCs or T cells enriched from blood (not recorded which). The sequence was obtained from a man between 40 and 49 years old who had recovered from COVID-19. This sequence joins TRBV27 and TRBJ2-1; TRBD1 might be the D (5 bases). The CDR3 here is CASSLNTWGSYNEQFF. Here the CDR3 DNA reads TGTGCCAGCAGTTTAAATACTTGGGGCAGCTACAATGAGCAGTTCTTC.